This record concerns one TCR beta chain sequence. This clone has just a few counts. It lacks a known antigen. Per-nucleotide qualities are absent, and no much larger clonotype sits a single base away. These data are taken from a study of cytomegalovirus exposure and HLA in healthy donors (dated by TCRdb to about 2017). A note on the overall study: A later analysis indicated that the 90 to 150 validation repertoires were generated on the platform also employed for the roughly 650 repertoires of the first cohort. In addition to the first cohort of several hundred subjects, a separate validation cohort of some 120 different subjects was used. The study was designed to test whether signatures of past pathogen exposure could be identified by cataloging public T cell receptors. The study combined high-throughput TCR immunosequencing, statistical association of individual TCRs with disease status, and machine learning to predict cytomegalovirus infection status. The paper's findings and limits, for the study overall: Most TCR sequences were observed very rarely across donors, whereas some public TCRs were present in many individuals. In both the original and validation cohorts, the classifier was reported to diagnose cytomegalovirus status with high specificity and sensitivity. A later analysis had no HLA typing for the validation cohort, so co-occurrence there was scored across all 110 or so repertoires. In vitro tests confirmed that a few of the cytomegalovirus-associated TCR beta chains recognize cytomegalovirus antigens. The study gave a list of under 200 TCR beta chains associated with cytomegalovirus. It was suggested by the authors that the approach could potentially be generalized to other disease states and immunological phenotypes. Subsequent analysis determined that TCRs grouped into clusters in the first cohort also showed a tendency toward co-occurrence across the 120 or so validation repertoires, and 94% of cluster scores exceeded 0.

Separate from the approximately 670-subject first cohort, the validation cohort of over 90 subjects was the group to which the donors belonged. Library prep was done by the immunoSEQ multiplex PCR assay. In the source study's methods: A statistical classification framework was built to diagnose cytomegalovirus status from the catalog of TCR beta chain sequences. The immuneACCESS repertoire file appears here via TCRdb, limited to in-frame rearrangements. These files lack a portion of the clones; in checked studies, under half of the deficit traces to unresolved V genes, and the cause of the others is not known. That table gives V, J and clone size, and the DNA gave D and trimming. The sample table holds some 170,000 clones, of which around four fifths were seen once. 2% to 2.5% of the sample rests with the top ten. Input material: PBMCs. The sequence was collected from a man aged 25 to 40 in good health and CMV-seropositive.

CDR3 reads: CASSPYAAGYNEQFF. The DNA sequence is as follows: TGTGCCAGCAGCCCGTATGCAGCAGGGTACAATGAGCAGTTCTTC. The sequence is built from TRBV7-9 and TRBJ2-1; a tentative D match to TRBD1 spans 5 bases. Based on the germline V gene (reference sequence), the CDR1 and CDR2 sequences are SEHNR and FQNEAQ. The germline ends are 15 bases apart after V is trimmed by 5 bases and J by 4 bases. Including cysteine and phenylalanine, the CDR3 has 15 amino acids. The sequence is cut down to CDR3 DNA, 45 bases in frame from base 1.